Below are 6 T cell receptor beta chains sequenced from a single sample in a study of radiation and T cells in renal cell carcinoma. Generated by immunoSEQ multiplex PCR, the TCRdb table keeps only in-frame clones and is missing some. Here the sample spans approximately 140,000 clones, about 87% being singletons. Time point here: baseline pretreatment blood. The treatment denotes: 15 Gy SBRT to primary tumor, nephrectomy 4 weeks later. The sequences come from blood, collected from a patient whose treatment included radiotherapy and nephrectomy. These receptors were collected from a woman aged 65 to 85 with renal cell carcinoma.

The chain combines TRBV5-1 with TRBJ2-1; 8 bases align to TRBD2. This CDR3 comprises 15 residues. CDR1 and CDR2 from the germline V gene are SGHRS and YFSETQ. V trimming: 4 bases; J trimming: 5 bases; junction bases outside the gene matches: 8. As DNA, the CDR3 is TGCGCCAGCAGCCTCCCGGGGGGGCGAAACAATGAGCAGTTCTTC. Its protein is CASSLPGGRNNEQFF.

J is TRBJ1-2 and V is TRBV28; TRBD1 might be the D (6 bases). The V end lost 8 bases, the J end lost 6 bases, and 16 bases lay between the germline ends. Germline CDR1 reads MDHEN; CDR2 reads SYDVKM. The CDR3 loop spans 13 amino acids. The CDR3 protein is CASWRGAWDGYTF. Written as DNA, the CDR3 is TGTGCCAGCTGGAGGGGGGCGTGGGATGGCTACACCTTC.

The chain combines TRBV30 with TRBJ2-2; D is ambiguous. V gave up 0 bases and J gave up 0 bases, with 2 bases separating them. In germline, CDR1 is GTSNPN, CDR2 SVGIG (reference sequence). This CDR3 is 13 amino acids long. DNA for the CDR3: TGTGCCTGGAGTGTACCGAACACCGGGGAGCTGTTTTTT. As protein: CAWSVPNTGELFF.

The chain joins TRBV6-7 to TRBJ1-1; TRBD1 aligns across 7 bases. TRBV6-7 carries the ORF label, with uncertain function. This CDR3 is 15 amino acids long. J was trimmed by 1 base and V by 4 bases; bases with no gene match: 6. Written as DNA, the CDR3 is TGTGCCAGCAGTTCTTTGACAGGGAGGAACACTGAAGCTTTCTTT. Translation gives CASSSLTGRNTEAFF.

The chain combines TRBV6-5 with TRBJ2-1; 7 bases match TRBD2. The CDR3 is 15 residues long. With V trimmed by 4 bases and J by 4 bases, 7 bases remained unmatched. CDR1 is MNHEY and CDR2 is SVGAGI in the germline V gene. The CDR3 here is CASSLRGDQYNEQFF. As DNA, the CDR3 is TGTGCCAGCAGTTTACGGGGGGACCAATACAATGAGCAGTTCTTC.

Here the CDR3 DNA reads TGTGCCAGTAGGCGGATGGGGGAGCAGTTCTTC. Its translation is CASRRMGEQFF. The V gene is TRBV19, the J gene TRBJ2-1; D gene uncertain. The CDR3 extends over 11 amino acids. CDR1 and CDR2 from the germline V gene are LNHDA and SQIVND (reference sequence). Trimming removed 6 bases from V and 10 bases from J, with 10 bases in between.